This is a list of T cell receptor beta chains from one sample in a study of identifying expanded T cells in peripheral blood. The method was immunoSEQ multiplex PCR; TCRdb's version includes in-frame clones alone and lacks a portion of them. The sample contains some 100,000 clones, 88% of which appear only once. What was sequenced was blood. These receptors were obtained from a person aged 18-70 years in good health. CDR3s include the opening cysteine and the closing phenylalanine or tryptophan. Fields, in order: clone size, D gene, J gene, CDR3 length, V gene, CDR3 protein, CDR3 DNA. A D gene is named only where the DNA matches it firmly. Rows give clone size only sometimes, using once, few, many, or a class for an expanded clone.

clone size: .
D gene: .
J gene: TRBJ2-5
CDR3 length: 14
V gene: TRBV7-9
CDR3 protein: CASSFGQSGETQYF
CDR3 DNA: TGTGCCAGCAGCTTTGGACAGTCGGGGGAGACCCAGTACTTC

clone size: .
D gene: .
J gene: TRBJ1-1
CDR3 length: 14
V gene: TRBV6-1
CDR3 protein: CATRLETYYTEAFF
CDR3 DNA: TGTGCTACCCGGCTCGAAACTTATTACACTGAAGCTTTCTTT

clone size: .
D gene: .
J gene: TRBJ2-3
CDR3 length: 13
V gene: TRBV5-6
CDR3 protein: CASSRAPHDTQYF
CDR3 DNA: TGTGCCAGCAGCAGGGCGCCCCACGATACGCAGTATTTT

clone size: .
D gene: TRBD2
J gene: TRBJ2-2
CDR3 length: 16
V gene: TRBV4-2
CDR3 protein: CASSLRTSDNTGELFF
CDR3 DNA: TGTGCCAGCAGCCTGCGGACTAGCGATAACACCGGGGAGCTGTTTTTT

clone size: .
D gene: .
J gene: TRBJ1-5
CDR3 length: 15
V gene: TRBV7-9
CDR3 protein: CASSLGSGSNQPQHF
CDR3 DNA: TGTGCCAGCAGCTTGGGATCGGGCAGCAATCAGCCCCAGCATTTT

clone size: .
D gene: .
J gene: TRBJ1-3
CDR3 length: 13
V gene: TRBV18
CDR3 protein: CASSPTGENTIYF
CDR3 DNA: TGTGCCAGCTCACCAACCGGAGAAAACACCATATATTTT

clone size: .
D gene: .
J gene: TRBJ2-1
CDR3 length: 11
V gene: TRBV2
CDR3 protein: CASEGYNEQFF
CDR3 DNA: TGTGCCAGCGAAGGATACAATGAGCAGTTCTTC

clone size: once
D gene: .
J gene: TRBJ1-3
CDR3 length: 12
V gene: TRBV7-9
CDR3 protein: CASSLAVNTIYF
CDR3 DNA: TGTGCCAGCAGCTTAGCGGTAAACACCATATATTTT

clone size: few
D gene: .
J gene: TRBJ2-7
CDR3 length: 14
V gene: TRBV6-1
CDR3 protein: CASSEARPIYEQYF
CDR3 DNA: TGTGCCAGCAGTGAGGCCAGGCCCATCTACGAGCAGTACTTC

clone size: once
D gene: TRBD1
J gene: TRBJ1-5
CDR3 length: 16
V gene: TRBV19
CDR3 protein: CASSIGGQGQAQAQHF
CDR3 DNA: TGTGCCAGTAGTATAGGTGGACAGGGTCAAGCCCAGGCCCAGCATTTT

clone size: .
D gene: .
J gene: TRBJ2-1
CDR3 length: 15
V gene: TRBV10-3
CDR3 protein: CAIRGAVGLYNEQFF
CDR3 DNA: TGTGCCATCAGGGGGGCGGTAGGTTTATACAATGAGCAGTTCTTC

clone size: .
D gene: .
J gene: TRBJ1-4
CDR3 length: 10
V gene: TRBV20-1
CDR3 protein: CSAKNEKLFF
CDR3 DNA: TGCAGTGCTAAAAATGAAAAACTGTTTTTT

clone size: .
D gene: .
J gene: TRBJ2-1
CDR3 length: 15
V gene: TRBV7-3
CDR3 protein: CASSPITGPYNEQFF
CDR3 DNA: TGTGCCAGCAGCCCAATAACAGGGCCCTACAATGAGCAGTTCTTC

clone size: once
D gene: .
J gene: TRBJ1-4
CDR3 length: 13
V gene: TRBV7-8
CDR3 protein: CASSSRAGEKLFF
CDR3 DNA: TGTGCCAGCAGCTCCAGGGCGGGCGAAAAACTGTTTTTT

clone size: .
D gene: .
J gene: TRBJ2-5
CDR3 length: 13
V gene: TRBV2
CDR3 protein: CASRRVRSETQYF
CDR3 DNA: TGTGCCAGCAGGCGGGTGAGGAGTGAGACCCAGTACTTC

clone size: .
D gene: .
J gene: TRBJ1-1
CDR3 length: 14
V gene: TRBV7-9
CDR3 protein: CASSFKGMGTEAFF
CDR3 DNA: TGTGCCAGCAGCTTTAAGGGGATGGGTACTGAAGCTTTCTTT

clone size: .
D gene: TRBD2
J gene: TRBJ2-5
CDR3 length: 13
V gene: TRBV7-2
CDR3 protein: CASSATSWETQYF
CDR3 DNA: TGTGCCAGCAGCGCGACTAGCTGGGAGACCCAGTACTTC

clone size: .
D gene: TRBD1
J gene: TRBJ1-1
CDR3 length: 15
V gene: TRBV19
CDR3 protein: CASSTYATGGPEAFF
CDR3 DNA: TGTGCCAGTAGCACATACGCTACAGGGGGTCCTGAAGCTTTCTTT

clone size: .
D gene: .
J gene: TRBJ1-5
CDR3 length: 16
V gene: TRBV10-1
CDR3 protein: CASSDDRRNFNQPQHF
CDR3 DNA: TGCGCCAGCAGTGATGACAGAAGAAATTTCAATCAGCCCCAGCATTTT

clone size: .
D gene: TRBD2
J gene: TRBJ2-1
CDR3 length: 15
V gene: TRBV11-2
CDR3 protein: CASSLRTSGGNEQFF
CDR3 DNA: TGTGCCAGCAGCTTAAGGACTAGCGGGGGCAATGAGCAGTTCTTC

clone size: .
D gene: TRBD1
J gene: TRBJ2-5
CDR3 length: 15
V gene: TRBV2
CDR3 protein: CASSPRQGKEETQYF
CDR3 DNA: TGTGCCAGCAGCCCCAGACAGGGAAAAGAGGAGACCCAGTACTTC

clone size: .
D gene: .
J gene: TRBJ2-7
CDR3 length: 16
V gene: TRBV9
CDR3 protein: CASSVDTRWRENEQYF
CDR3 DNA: TGTGCCAGCAGCGTAGATACTCGTTGGAGGGAGAACGAGCAGTACTTC

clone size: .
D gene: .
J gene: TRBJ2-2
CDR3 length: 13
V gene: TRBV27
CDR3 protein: CASKSPNTGELFF
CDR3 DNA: TGTGCCAGCAAGTCTCCGAACACCGGGGAGCTGTTTTTT

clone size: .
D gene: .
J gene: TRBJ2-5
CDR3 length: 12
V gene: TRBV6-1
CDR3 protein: CASTRGQETQYF
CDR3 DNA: TGTGCCAGCACTAGGGGCCAAGAGACCCAGTACTTC

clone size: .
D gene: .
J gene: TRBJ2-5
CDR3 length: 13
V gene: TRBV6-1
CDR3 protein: CASSVGTPETQYF
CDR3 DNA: TGTGCCAGCAGTGTCGGGACTCCAGAGACCCAGTACTTC

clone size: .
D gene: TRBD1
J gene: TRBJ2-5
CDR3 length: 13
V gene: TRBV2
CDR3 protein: CASGQGVQETQYF
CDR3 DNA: TGTGCCAGCGGACAGGGAGTCCAAGAGACCCAGTACTTC

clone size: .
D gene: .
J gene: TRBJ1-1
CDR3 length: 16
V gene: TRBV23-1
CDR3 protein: CASSSPGVLGRTEAFF
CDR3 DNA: TGCGCCAGCAGCTCACCAGGGGTACTGGGGCGTACTGAAGCTTTCTTT

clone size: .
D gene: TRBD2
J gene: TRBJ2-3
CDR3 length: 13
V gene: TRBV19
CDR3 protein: CASTGTSIDTQYF
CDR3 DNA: TGTGCCAGTACTGGGACTAGCATAGATACGCAGTATTTT

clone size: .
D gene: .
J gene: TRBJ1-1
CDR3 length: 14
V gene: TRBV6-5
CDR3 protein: CASSYVVGNTEAFF
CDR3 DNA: TGTGCCAGCAGTTATGTTGTGGGGAACACTGAAGCTTTCTTT

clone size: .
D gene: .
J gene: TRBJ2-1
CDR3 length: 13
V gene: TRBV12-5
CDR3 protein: CASGLVGGDEQFF
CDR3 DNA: TGTGCTAGTGGTTTGGTAGGTGGCGATGAGCAGTTCTTC

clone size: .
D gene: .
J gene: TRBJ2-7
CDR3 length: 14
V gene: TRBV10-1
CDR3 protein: CASSESVGRLNLHF
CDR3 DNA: TGCGCCAGCAGTGAGTCGGTGGGACGACTAAACCTCCACTTC

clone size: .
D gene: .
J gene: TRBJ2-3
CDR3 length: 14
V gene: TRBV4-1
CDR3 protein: CASSQGPGRDTQYF
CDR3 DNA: TGCGCCAGCAGCCAAGGTCCAGGGAGAGATACGCAGTATTTT

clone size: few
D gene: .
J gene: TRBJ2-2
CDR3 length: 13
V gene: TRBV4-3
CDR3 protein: CASSQRMLGELFF
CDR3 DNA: TGCGCCAGCAGCCAACGGATGTTGGGGGAGCTGTTTTTT

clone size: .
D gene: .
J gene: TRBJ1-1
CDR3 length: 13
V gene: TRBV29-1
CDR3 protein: CSVGRTVNTEAFF
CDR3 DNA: TGCAGCGTTGGAAGGACGGTGAACACTGAAGCTTTCTTT

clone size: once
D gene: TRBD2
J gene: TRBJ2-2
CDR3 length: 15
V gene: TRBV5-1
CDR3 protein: CASSRTSGYTGELFF
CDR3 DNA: TGCGCCAGCAGCCGGACTAGCGGTTACACCGGGGAGCTGTTTTTT

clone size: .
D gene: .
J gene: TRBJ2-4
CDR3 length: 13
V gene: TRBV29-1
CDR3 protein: CSVFGTEKNIQYF
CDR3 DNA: TGCAGCGTCTTCGGGACCGAAAAAAACATTCAGTACTTC

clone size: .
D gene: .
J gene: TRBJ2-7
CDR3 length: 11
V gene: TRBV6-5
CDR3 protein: CASSTSYEQYF
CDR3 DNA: TGTGCCAGCAGTACCTCCTACGAGCAGTACTTC

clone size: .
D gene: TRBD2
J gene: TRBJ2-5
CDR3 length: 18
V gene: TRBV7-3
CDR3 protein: CASSLGPSGRARGETQYF
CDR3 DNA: TGTGCCAGCAGCTTGGGCCCTAGCGGGAGGGCTCGGGGGGAGACCCAGTACTTC

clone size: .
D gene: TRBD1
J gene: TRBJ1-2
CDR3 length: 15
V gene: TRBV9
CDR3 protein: CASSTRTGGPYGYTF
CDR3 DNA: TGTGCCAGCAGCACCCGTACAGGGGGCCCCTATGGCTACACCTTC

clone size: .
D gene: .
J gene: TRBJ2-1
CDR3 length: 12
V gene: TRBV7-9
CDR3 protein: CASSLRGNEQFF
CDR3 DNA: TGTGCCAGCAGCCTGCGGGGCAATGAGCAGTTCTTC

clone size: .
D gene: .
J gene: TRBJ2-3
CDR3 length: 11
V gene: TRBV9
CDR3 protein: CASSFGDTQYF
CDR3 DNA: TGTGCCAGCAGCTTTGGAGATACGCAGTATTTT

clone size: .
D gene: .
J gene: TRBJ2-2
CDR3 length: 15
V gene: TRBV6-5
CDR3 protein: CASSTTDSNTGELFF
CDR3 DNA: TGTGCCAGCAGTACGACAGATTCGAACACCGGGGAGCTGTTTTTT

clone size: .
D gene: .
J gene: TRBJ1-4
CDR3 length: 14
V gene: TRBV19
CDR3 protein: CASSIVGTREKLFF
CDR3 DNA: TGTGCCAGTAGTATAGTGGGGACAAGGGAAAAACTGTTTTTT

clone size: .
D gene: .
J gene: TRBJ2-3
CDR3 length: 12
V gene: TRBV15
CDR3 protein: CATSILADTQYF
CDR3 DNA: TGTGCCACCAGCATACTAGCTGATACGCAGTATTTT

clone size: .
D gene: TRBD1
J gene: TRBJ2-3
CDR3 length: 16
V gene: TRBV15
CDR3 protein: CATSPSGVQGADTQYF
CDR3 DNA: TGTGCCACCAGCCCTAGTGGGGTACAGGGGGCAGATACGCAGTATTTT

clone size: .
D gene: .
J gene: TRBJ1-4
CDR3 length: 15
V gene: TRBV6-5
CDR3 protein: CASSLAGATNEKLFF
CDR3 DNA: TGTGCCAGCAGCCTTGCAGGGGCAACTAATGAAAAACTGTTTTTT

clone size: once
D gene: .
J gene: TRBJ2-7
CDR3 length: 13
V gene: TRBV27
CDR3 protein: CASSLTVPYEQYF
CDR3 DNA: TGTGCCAGCAGTTTAACCGTACCCTACGAGCAGTACTTC

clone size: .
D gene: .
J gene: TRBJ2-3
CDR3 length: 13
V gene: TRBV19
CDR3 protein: CASSTYTGDTQYF
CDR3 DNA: TGTGCCAGTAGTACCTACACCGGAGATACGCAGTATTTT

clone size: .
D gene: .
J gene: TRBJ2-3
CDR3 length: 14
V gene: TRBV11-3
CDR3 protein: CASSQTLSTDTQYF
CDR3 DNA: TGTGCCAGCAGCCAAACCCTCTCCACAGATACGCAGTATTTT

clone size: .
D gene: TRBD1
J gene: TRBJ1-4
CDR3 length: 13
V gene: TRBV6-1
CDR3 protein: CASSLTGDEKLFF
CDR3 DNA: TGTGCCAGCAGTTTAACAGGGGATGAAAAACTGTTTTTT

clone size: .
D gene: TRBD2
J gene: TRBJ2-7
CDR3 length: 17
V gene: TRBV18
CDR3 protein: CASSPYLTSANSYEQYF
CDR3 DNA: TGTGCCAGCTCACCCTACTTGACTAGCGCTAACTCCTACGAGCAGTACTTC

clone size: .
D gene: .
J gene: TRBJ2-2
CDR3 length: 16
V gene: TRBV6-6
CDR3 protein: CASSSTVGGGAGELFF
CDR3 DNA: TGTGCCAGCAGTAGCACGGTCGGCGGTGGGGCCGGGGAGCTGTTTTTT

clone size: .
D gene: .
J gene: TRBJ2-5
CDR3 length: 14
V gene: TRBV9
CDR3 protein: CASSVDGYQETQYF
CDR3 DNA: TGTGCCAGCAGCGTCGACGGGTACCAAGAGACCCAGTACTTC

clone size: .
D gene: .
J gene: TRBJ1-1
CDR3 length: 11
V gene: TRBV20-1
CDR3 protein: CSARGGTEAFF
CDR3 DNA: TGCAGTGCTCGAGGAGGGACTGAAGCTTTCTTT

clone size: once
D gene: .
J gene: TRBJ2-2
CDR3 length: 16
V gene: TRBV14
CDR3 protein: CASSQLRDTSTGELFF
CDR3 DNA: TGTGCCAGCAGCCAACTAAGGGATACCTCAACCGGGGAGCTGTTTTTT